The source of this T cell receptor beta chain is a study of immune reconstitution after stem cell transplant in scleroderma. Trimming took 3 bases from V and 5 from J; bases not matched to a gene: 7. CDR1 and CDR2 from the germline V gene are SEHNR and FQNEAQ (reference sequence). The CDR3 is 15 amino acids. This clonotype rates as medium-sized. TCRdb called the RT-PCR reads again in MiXCR, with one record for every CDR3 protein. The top ten hold 9.5% to 13% of the sample, which has a few thousand distinct CDR3 sequences, approximately 8.2% seen once. This receptor was identified in a male donor with systemic sclerosis. The sample was collected before or after autologous hematopoietic stem cell transplantation (not recorded which). The chain couples TRBV7-9 to TRBJ2-1, with TRBD2 identical over 7 bases. CDR3 sequence: CASSLAGVGDNEQFF. CDR3 in DNA: TGTGCCAGCAGCTTGGCGGGGGTAGGGGACAATGAGCAGTTCTTC. Combining the CDR3 with reference TRBV7-9 and TRBJ2-1 gives the whole variable domain DTGVSQNPRHKITKRGQNVTFRCDPISEHNRLYWYRQTLGQGPEFLTYFQNEAQLEKSRLLSDRFSAERPKGSFSTLEIQRTEQGDSAMYLCASSLAGVGDNEQFFGPGTRLTVL.